This T cell receptor beta chain was recovered during a study of siplizumab effects on memory and regulatory T cells. Only in-frame clones appear in the TCRdb table, and some are missing; sequencing was by immunoSEQ multiplex PCR. The sample has about 100,000 clones, about 92% seen once. Germline V gene data show CDR1 as SGHDT and CDR2 as YYEEEE. This CDR3 has 13 residues. Trimming left V 9 bases short and J 1 base short, with 13 bases between. The chain is built from TRBV5-6 and TRBJ1-1, with unresolved D. The clonotype comes from a human donor in good health. Material: Tregs sorted from blood. CDR3 DNA sequence: TGTGCCACCACCACGTGGGGGAACACTGAAGCTTTCTTT. Its protein product is CATTTWGNTEAFF.